Shown below are 28 T cell receptor beta chains from a single sample sequenced in a study of T cells after yellow fever vaccination. In TCRdb, the 5' RACE reads were re-called with MiXCR into one record per CDR3 protein. This table has some 120,000 distinct CDR3 sequences, around 8% appearing once. This material consisted of CD8+ T cells sorted from PBMCs, taken 45 days after the yellow fever booster vaccination. These receptors originate from a man under 40 who received the YFV17D yellow fever vaccine.

This clonotype has at least ten counts. This rearrangement joins TRBV20-1 to TRBJ2-2; 7 nucleotides line up with TRBD2. Trimming took 1 base from V and 5 from J; bases not matched to a gene: 10. The CDR3 runs to 16 residues. The germline CDR1 and CDR2 sequences are DFQATT and SNEGSKA (reference sequence). CDR3 DNA: TGCAGTGCTAGAGTTGGGGGAGGGCCTGGGACCGGGGAGCTGTTTTTT. This gives the protein CSARVGGGPGTGELFF.

The chain combines TRBV2 with TRBJ2-1, with TRBD2 as a possible D gene (6 bases). The germline V gene has CDR1 SNHLY and CDR2 FYNNEI. The CDR3 length is 11 residues. V was clipped by 7 bases and J by 9 bases, with 10 bases between them. In DNA, the CDR3 is TGTGCCAGCACCAGACTAGTTGAGCAGTTCTTC. It codes for CASTRLVEQFF.

This clonotype is labeled medium-sized. The rearrangement joins TRBV5-1 to TRBJ2-1; 10 bases line up with TRBD2. V dropped 2 bases and J dropped 4; count of bases not matched to a gene: 3. The CDR3 length is 15 residues. The germline V gene has CDR1 SGHRS and CDR2 YFSETQ. The CDR3 region has the DNA TGCGCCAGCAGCTTTAGGACTAGCGGATACAATGAGCAGTTCTTC. Translation gives CASSFRTSGYNEQFF.

This clonotype has ten or more counts. This rearrangement joins TRBV29-1 to TRBJ2-7; D may be TRBD1 (5 bases). CDR1 SQVTM and CDR2 ANQGSEA come from the germline V gene. Trimming pared 0 bases from V and 2 bases from J, leaving 11 bases between. The CDR3 runs 14 residues. The DNA for the CDR3 is TGCAGCGTTGAAGATGCCCAGGGAACCTACGAGCAGTACTTC. It codes for CSVEDAQGTYEQYF.

This clonotype was recorded at least ten times. This chain connects TRBV24-1 to TRBJ1-3, with 7 nucleotides matching TRBD1. J gave up 4 bases and V 3 bases, and 2 bases lay outside the gene matches. This CDR3 comprises 14 residues. Germline V gene sequence: CDR1 KGHDR, CDR2 SFDVKD. CDR3: CATSDPTGGNTIYF. In DNA form, the CDR3 reads TGTGCCACCAGTGATCCGACAGGGGGAAACACCATATATTTT.

This clonotype was observed a few times. The CDR3 DNA reads as TGTGCCAGCAGCTTGTTCCTGGCCACTGAAGCTTTCTTT. It encodes CASSLFLATEAFF. V and J are TRBV11-3 and TRBJ1-1; no clear D gene. The germline V and J ends were trimmed by 3 bases and 4 bases, with 9 bases remaining between them. CDR3 size: 13 residues. The germline CDR1 and CDR2 sequences are SGHNT and YENEEA.

Only a few counts were recorded for this clonotype. This chain links TRBV6-6 with TRBJ2-5; the match to TRBD1 covers 11 bases. Germline loops: CDR1 MNHNY, CDR2 SVGAGI (reference sequence). V gave up 6 bases and J gave up 4 bases; unmatched junction bases: 1. The CDR3 has 13 amino acids. CDR3 sequence: CASRGQGAETQYF. As DNA, the CDR3 is TGTGCCAGCAGAGGACAGGGGGCAGAGACCCAGTACTTC.

At least ten counts were recorded for this clonotype. The chain couples TRBV10-3 to TRBJ2-3; a weak D match, TRBD2 (6 bases). Germline CDR1 is ENHRY and CDR2 is SYGVKD. This CDR3 has 16 amino acids. The V and J ends lost 1 base and 2 bases respectively, with 13 bases between them. In DNA form, the CDR3 reads TGTGCCATCAGTGAGTACGGGGGAGGAGACACAGATACGCAGTATTTT. This encodes CAISEYGGGDTDTQYF.

This clonotype was seen a handful of times. J is TRBJ2-7 and V is TRBV29-1, with D tentatively TRBD1 or TRBD2 (5 bases each). The CDR3 is 14 amino acids. Per the germline V gene, CDR1 is SQVTM and CDR2 is ANQGSEA. V was cut by 4 bases and J by 2 bases, with 15 bases left in between. The CDR3 reads CSVVAGTSTYEQYF. Here the CDR3 DNA reads TGCAGCGTTGTCGCCGGGACCTCTACCTACGAGCAGTACTTC.

This clonotype was counted at least ten times. The V gene is TRBV3-1, the J gene TRBJ2-3, with D perhaps TRBD1 (5 bases). The CDR3 totals 14 residues. Germline V gene data show CDR1 as LGHDT and CDR2 as YNNKEL (reference sequence). V was shortened by 4 bases and J by 4 bases, with 12 bases between the two germline ends. The CDR3, as DNA: TGTGCCAGCAGCCCCAGGGTGGGCGCAGATACGCAGTATTTT. Translated: CASSPRVGADTQYF.

This clonotype was counted a few times. The chain has TRBV7-8 and TRBJ2-5; D unresolved. The CDR3 covers 17 residues. Germline-derived CDR1 and CDR2 are SGHVS and FQNEAQ. V dropped 2 bases and J dropped 5 bases, with 21 bases sitting between them. The CDR3 DNA reads as TGTGCCAGCAGCTTAACTCCGCGCGCACCTACCCAGGAGACCCAGTACTTC. Translating gives CASSLTPRAPTQETQYF.

This clonotype was counted only a few times. The rearrangement uses TRBV28 and TRBJ1-5; tentatively, D is TRBD1 (5 bases). This CDR3 contains 14 residues. Germline values: CDR1 MDHEN, CDR2 SYDVKM. V lost 6 bases and J lost 5, with 14 bases in between. The CDR3 DNA is TGTGCCAGCAGGGCCGCAGGGCTGGATCAGCCCCAGCATTTT. Encoded protein: CASRAAGLDQPQHF.

This clonotype was seen repeatedly, ten times or more. The rearrangement uses TRBV10-1 and TRBJ2-1, with no clear D. The ends were cut back, 2 bases at V and 10 bases at J, with 12 bases in the middle. Germline assignment: CDR1 WNHNN and CDR2 SYGVQD (reference sequence). This CDR3 is 13 amino acids long. The CDR3 nucleotides read TGCGCCAGCAGTGAGCAACTGGTGGACGAGCAGTTCTTC. This encodes CASSEQLVDEQFF.

This clonotype occurred many times. The chain carries TRBV12-3 or TRBV12-4 and TRBJ2-6, with TRBD1 as a possible D gene (6 bases). This CDR3 spans 14 amino acids. Trimming removed 6 bases at V and 4 bases at J, with 10 bases between. DNA of the CDR3: TGTGCCAGCAGGCCTGGGACAGGGGCCAACGTCCTGACTTTC. Its translation is CASRPGTGANVLTF.

This chain connects TRBV4-1 to TRBJ2-5, with TRBD1 identical over 9 bases. J lost 0 bases, V lost 3 bases, and 5 bases had no gene match. Germline lookup yields CDR1 MGHRA and CDR2 YSYEKL. The CDR3 spans 16 residues. The CDR3 nucleotides read TGCGCCAGCAGCCAGGGGTGGACAGGGGACCAAGAGACCCAGTACTTC. Translating it yields CASSQGWTGDQETQYF.

The chain joins TRBV9 to TRBJ2-7, with D unclear. Germline CDR1 SGDLS, CDR2 YYNGEE. The V end lost 0 bases, the J end lost 7 bases, and 17 bases lay between the germline ends. This CDR3 spans 15 amino acids. CDR3 nucleotide sequence: TGTGCCAGCAGCGTAGCCGGTGAGTCCCTTTTGGAGCAGTACTTC. Translating it yields CASSVAGESLLEQYF. The entire variable domain, with the rest obtained from reference TRBV9 and TRBJ2-7, is as follows: DSGVTQTPKHLITATGQRVTLRCSPRSGDLSVYWYQQSLDQGLQFLIQYYNGEERAKGNILERFSAQQFPDLHSELNLSSLELGDSALYFCASSVAGESLLEQYFGPGTRLTVT.

Points on this clonotype: The conserved closing phenylalanine or tryptophan is absent in this CDR3, likely reflecting a read error. The V call is TRBV18, the J call TRBJ2-5; 7 bases map to TRBD1. Germline V gives CDR1 KGHSH, CDR2 LQKENI. The J segment lost 1 base and the V segment lost 4 bases, leaving 0 bases of the junction unmatched. The CDR3 consists of 13 residues. The CDR3 region has the DNA TGTGCCAGCTCACGGGACAGCCAAGAGACCCAGTACCTC. This encodes CASSRDSQETQYL.

Ten or more counts support this clonotype. The genes are TRBV10-3 and TRBJ2-7, with a weak D call TRBD1 (6 bases). V lost 10 bases and J 5 bases, leaving 15 bases between the germline ends. Germline lookup yields CDR1 ENHRY and CDR2 SYGVKD. The CDR3 consists of 12 residues. The CDR3 loop is CATRVGDNEQYF. CDR3 bases: TGTGCCACCCGGGTAGGGGACAACGAGCAGTACTTC.

The genes are TRBV11-2 and TRBJ2-1; the match to TRBD2 covers 14 bases. This CDR3 contains 14 residues. J gave up 15 bases and V 4 bases, and 8 bases lay outside the gene matches. The V gene's germline CDR1 is SGHAT and CDR2 FQNNGV. As DNA, the CDR3 is TGTGCCAGCAGCTCCGGGACTAGCGGGAGTAACTGGTTCTTC. Amino acid sequence: CASSSGTSGSNWFF.

The chain uses TRBV9 and TRBJ2-7; no clear D gene. V lost 0 bases, J lost 1 base, and 8 bases lay in between. Germline CDR1 and CDR2: SGDLS and YYNGEE. This CDR3 is built from 14 residues. The CDR3 here is CASSVEGKSYEQYF. Here the CDR3 DNA reads TGTGCCAGCAGCGTAGAAGGGAAATCCTACGAGCAGTACTTC.

This chain links TRBV10-1 with TRBJ2-2; TRBD2 aligns across 12 bases. The CDR3 has 16 residues. J was trimmed by 3 bases and V by 5 bases; bases with no gene match: 4. Germline-derived CDR1 and CDR2 are WNHNN and SYGVQD (reference sequence). The CDR3 region has the DNA TGCGCCAGCAGTCCTACTAGCGGGAGGTACACCGGGGAGCTGTTTTTT. This codes for CASSPTSGRYTGELFF.

This chain connects TRBV3-1 to TRBJ2-7; D not resolved. This CDR3 region has 16 residues. In germline, CDR1 is LGHDT, CDR2 YNNKEL (reference sequence). The germline V and J ends were trimmed by 8 bases and 0 bases, with 20 bases remaining between them. For the CDR3, the DNA is TGTGCCAGCTCGATTGGGCCGTTATCGGGCTCCTACGAGCAGTACTTC. Translation gives CASSIGPLSGSYEQYF.

In this sample, this clonotype turned up many times. J is TRBJ2-4 and V is TRBV6-2 or TRBV6-3; 7 nucleotides line up with TRBD2. The CDR3 is 15 residues long. Germline trimming cut 2 bases from V and 13 bases from J; bases unmatched to any gene: 14. The germline V gene has CDR1 MNHEY and CDR2 SVGEGT. The CDR3 DNA reads as TGTGCCAGCAGTTACCTCCCACCCCAGACTAGCTGGCAGTACTTC. Its translation: CASSYLPPQTSWQYF.

This clonotype has at least ten counts. The chain recombines TRBV6-2 or TRBV6-3 with TRBJ2-3; TRBD2 agrees at 8 bases. With V trimmed by 0 bases and J by 4 bases, 9 bases remained unmatched. CDR3 size: 17 residues. Germline values: CDR1 MNHEY, CDR2 SVGEGT. Written as DNA, the CDR3 is TGTGCCAGCAGTTACTCATATACAGCGGGAGCGGCAGATACGCAGTATTTT. Encoded protein: CASSYSYTAGAADTQYF.

This clonotype has a handful of counts. This chain links TRBV28 with TRBJ2-3; D unclear. The length of the CDR3 is 14 residues. The germline gives CDR1 MDHEN, CDR2 SYDVKM. The V and J ends lost 2 bases and 1 base respectively, with 7 bases between them. The CDR3 protein is CASSLGYRTDTQYF. The CDR3 DNA is TGTGCCAGCAGTTTAGGTTACCGCACAGATACGCAGTATTTT.

In this sample, this clonotype turned up many times. The chain uses TRBV18 and TRBJ2-4; D is possibly TRBD1 or TRBD2 (6 bases each). The CDR3 extends over 16 amino acids. The germline gives CDR1 KGHSH, CDR2 LQKENI. Trimming removed 3 bases at V and 0 bases at J, with 12 bases between. The CDR3 nucleotides are TGTGCCAGCTCACCGCGGGACACTGTAGCCAAAAACATTCAGTACTTC. Amino acid sequence: CASSPRDTVAKNIQYF.

This clonotype was counted only a few times. This rearrangement joins TRBV15 to TRBJ2-3; 7 nucleotides agree with TRBD2. Germline V CDR1 and CDR2: LNHNV, YYDKDF (reference sequence). The CDR3 contains 19 residues. V lost 5 bases, J lost 1 base, and 18 bases stayed unmatched. DNA of the CDR3: TGTGCCACCAGCGGAGTCTCGGCGGGAGCGGGGAGGGGCACAGATACGCAGTATTTT. This gives the protein CATSGVSAGAGRGTDTQYF.

V is TRBV9 and J is TRBJ2-1; D is perhaps TRBD2 (6 bases). CDR1 and CDR2 (germline): SGDLS, YYNGEE. V dropped 3 bases and J dropped 1 base, with 14 bases sitting between them. The CDR3 spans 16 residues. The CDR3 DNA reads TGTGCCAGCAGCGGGGATTCTGGGGGGTCCTACAATGAGCAGTTCTTC. It codes for CASSGDSGGSYNEQFF.